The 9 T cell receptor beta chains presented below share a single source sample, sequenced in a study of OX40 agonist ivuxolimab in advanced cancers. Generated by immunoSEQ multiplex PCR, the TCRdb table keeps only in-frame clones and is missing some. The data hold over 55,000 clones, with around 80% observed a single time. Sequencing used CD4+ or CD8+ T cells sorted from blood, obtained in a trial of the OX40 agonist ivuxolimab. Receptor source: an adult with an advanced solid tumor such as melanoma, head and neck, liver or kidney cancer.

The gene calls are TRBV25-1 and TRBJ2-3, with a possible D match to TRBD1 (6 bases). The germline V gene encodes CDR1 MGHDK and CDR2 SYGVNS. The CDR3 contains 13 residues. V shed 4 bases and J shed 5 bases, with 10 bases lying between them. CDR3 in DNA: TGTGCCAGCAGTGTCGCCAGGGGAGATACGCAGTATTTT. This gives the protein CASSVARGDTQYF.

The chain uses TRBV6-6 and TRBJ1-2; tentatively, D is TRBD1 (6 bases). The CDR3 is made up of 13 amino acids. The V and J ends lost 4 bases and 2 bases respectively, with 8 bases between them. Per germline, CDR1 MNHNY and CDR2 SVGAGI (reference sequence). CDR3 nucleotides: TGTGCCAGCAGTTTCACAGGGAACTATGGCTACACCTTC. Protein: CASSFTGNYGYTF.

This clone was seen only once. The CDR3 reads CAIHSPNSNQPQHF. The CDR3, as DNA: TGTGCCATCCACAGCCCCAATAGCAATCAGCCCCAGCATTTT. V usage is TRBV6-5 and J usage is TRBJ1-5; no clear D gene. Trimming pared 10 bases from V and 0 bases from J, leaving 13 bases between. Germline CDR1 MNHEY, CDR2 SVGAGI. The CDR3 loop spans 14 amino acids.

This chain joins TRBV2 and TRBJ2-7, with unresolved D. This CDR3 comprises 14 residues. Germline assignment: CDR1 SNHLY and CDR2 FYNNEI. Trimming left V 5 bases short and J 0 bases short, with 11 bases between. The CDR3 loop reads CASSTGHISYEQYF. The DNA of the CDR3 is TGTGCCAGCAGTACTGGCCACATCTCCTACGAGCAGTACTTC.

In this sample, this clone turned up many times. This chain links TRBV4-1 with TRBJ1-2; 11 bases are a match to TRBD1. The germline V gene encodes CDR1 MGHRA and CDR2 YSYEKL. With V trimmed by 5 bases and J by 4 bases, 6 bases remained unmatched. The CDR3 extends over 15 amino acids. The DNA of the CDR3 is TGCGCCAGCAGCACCCGGACAGGGGGCTCCTATGGCTACACCTTC. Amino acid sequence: CASSTRTGGSYGYTF.

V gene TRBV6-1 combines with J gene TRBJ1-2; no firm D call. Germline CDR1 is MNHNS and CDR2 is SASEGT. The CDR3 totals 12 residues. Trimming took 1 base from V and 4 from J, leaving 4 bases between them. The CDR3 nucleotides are TGTGCCAGCAGTGAAGGTACCTATGGCTACACCTTC. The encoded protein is CASSEGTYGYTF.

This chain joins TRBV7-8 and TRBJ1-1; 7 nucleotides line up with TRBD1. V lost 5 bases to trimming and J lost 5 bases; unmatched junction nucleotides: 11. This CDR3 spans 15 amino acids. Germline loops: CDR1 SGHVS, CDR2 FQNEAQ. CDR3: CASSRQDRVKTEAFF. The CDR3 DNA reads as TGTGCCAGCAGCCGCCAAGACAGGGTTAAAACTGAAGCTTTCTTT.

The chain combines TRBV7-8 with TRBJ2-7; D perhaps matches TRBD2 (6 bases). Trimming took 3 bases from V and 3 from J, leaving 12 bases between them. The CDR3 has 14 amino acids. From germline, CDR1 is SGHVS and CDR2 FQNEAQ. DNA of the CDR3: TGTGCCAGCAGCTTTCACGGGGGAAACTACGAGCAGTACTTC. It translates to CASSFHGGNYEQYF.

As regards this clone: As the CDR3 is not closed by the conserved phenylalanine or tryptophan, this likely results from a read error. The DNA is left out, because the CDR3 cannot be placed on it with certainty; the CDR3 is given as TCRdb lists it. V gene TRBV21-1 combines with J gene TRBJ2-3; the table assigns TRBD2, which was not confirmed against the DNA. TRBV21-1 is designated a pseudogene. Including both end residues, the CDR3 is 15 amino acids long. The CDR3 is CASSKMEIAGSAPWI.